This TCR beta chain emerged from a study of Graves' ophthalmopathy and Graves' hyperthyroidism. TCR beta CDR3 amplification used RNA transcripts. Second-round multiplex PCR followed a first-round RT-PCR using HTBI primers. TCRdb re-analysed the multiplex PCR reads in MiXCR, keeping a single row per CDR3 protein. The sample comprises about 370,000 distinct CDR3 sequences, about 18% of which are singletons, and roughly 2.6% rests with the top ten. This clonotype was seen many times. Germline V lookup: CDR1 SGHVS, CDR2 FNYEAQ. The CDR3 loop spans 12 amino acids. The ends were cut back, 5 bases at V and 7 bases at J, with 12 bases in the middle.

The TCR sequence derives from an adult woman with stable Graves' hyperthyroidism. The sequencing sample was made of peripheral blood. The rearrangement joins TRBV7-6 to TRBJ2-7; D is ambiguous. The CDR3 here is CASSPHIGEQYF. The CDR3 DNA follows: TGTGCCAGCAGCCCGCATATAGGGGAGCAGTACTTC.